Listed below are T cell receptor beta chains from one sample, sequenced in a study of OX40 agonist ivuxolimab in advanced cancers. The assay was immunoSEQ multiplex PCR, and TCRdb's table has in-frame clones only and misses some. This sample has about 75,000 clones, with over 85% found just once. Sample: CD4+ or CD8+ T cells sorted from blood, taken in a trial of the OX40 agonist ivuxolimab. All receptors come from an adult with an advanced solid tumor such as melanoma, head and neck, liver or kidney cancer. The CDR3 runs from the conserved cysteine through the conserved F or W. A D gene is named only where the DNA matches it firmly. Size tells how often a clone was seen (once, few, many) or the class of an expanded clone, and some rows leave it out.

.,TRBV5-6,.,TRBJ1-6,CASGRWGWGVNSPLHF,TGTGCCAGCGGCCGGTGGGGCTGGGGTGTCAATTCACCCCTCCACTTT
.,TRBV7-9,.,TRBJ2-1,CASTKWGGAVPSYNEQFF,TGTGCCAGCACTAAATGGGGGGGGGCGGTCCCCTCCTACAATGAGCAGTTCTTC
.,TRBV11-2,.,TRBJ2-7,CASSFLGGSYEQYF,TGTGCCAGCAGCTTTCTAGGGGGCTCCTACGAGCAGTACTTC
TRBD1,TRBV2,.,TRBJ1-3,CASSGQGTGNTIYF,TGTGCCAGCAGCGGACAGGGAACTGGAAACACCATATATTTT
.,TRBV29-1,.,TRBJ2-3,CSVAGGTGVGIDTQYF,TGCAGCGTTGCGGGGGGCACAGGGGTGGGAATAGATACGCAGTATTTT
TRBD1,TRBV4-1,.,TRBJ1-5,CASSPGRAQGVNQPQHF,TGCGCCAGCAGCCCCGGAAGGGCGCAGGGGGTCAATCAGCCCCAGCATTTT
.,TRBV28,few,TRBJ2-7,CASSLGNRAVYEQYF,TGTGCCAGCAGTCTGGGGAACAGGGCCGTTTACGAGCAGTACTTC
.,TRBV5-1,.,TRBJ2-5,CASSLGVQETQYF,TGCGCCAGCAGCTTGGGGGTCCAAGAGACCCAGTACTTC
.,TRBV30,once,TRBJ1-4,CAWLSGGPNEKLFF,TGTGCCTGGCTTTCGGGAGGGCCTAATGAAAAACTGTTTTTT
.,TRBV19,once,TRBJ1-2,CASSRQRMEGYTF,TGTGCCAGTAGTCGACAGCGGATGGAGGGCTACACCTTC
.,TRBV5-1,.,TRBJ2-3,CASRAVGTDTQYF,TGCGCCAGCAGAGCTGTCGGCACAGATACGCAGTATTTT
.,TRBV19,.,TRBJ2-7,CASSPGAFSYEQYF,TGTGCCAGTAGTCCGGGGGCTTTCTCCTACGAGCAGTACTTC
TRBD1,TRBV19,.,TRBJ1-5,CASRQGAGNQPQHF,TGTGCCAGCAGACAGGGGGCAGGCAATCAGCCCCAGCATTTT
.,TRBV7-7,.,TRBJ2-5,CASSVDGGGETQYF,TGTGCCAGCAGCGTTGACGGGGGTGGGGAGACCCAGTACTTC
TRBD1,TRBV5-1,.,TRBJ2-3,CASSSNRGRTDTQYF,TGCGCCAGCAGCTCAAACAGGGGGCGAACAGATACGCAGTATTTT
.,TRBV6-5,.,TRBJ2-1,CASSYSYAVTYNEQFF,TGTGCCAGCAGTTACTCGTATGCAGTTACCTACAATGAGCAGTTCTTC
TRBD1,TRBV11-2,.,TRBJ2-7,CASSLNRGNHEQYF,TGTGCCAGCAGCTTAAACAGGGGGAACCACGAGCAGTACTTC
TRBD1,TRBV29-1,.,TRBJ2-2,CSVGDRNTGELFF,TGCAGCGTTGGGGACAGAAACACCGGGGAGCTGTTTTTT
.,TRBV19,.,TRBJ1-2,CASRTGDYGYTF,TGTGCCAGTAGGACTGGGGACTATGGCTACACCTTC
.,TRBV7-7,.,TRBJ2-2,CASGRSGNTGELFF,TGTGCCAGCGGGAGGTCGGGGAACACCGGGGAGCTGTTTTTT
.,TRBV9,.,TRBJ1-3,CASSVDPVGERNTIYF,TGTGCCAGCAGCGTAGACCCGGTCGGGGAGAGAAACACCATATATTTT
.,TRBV10-1,.,TRBJ1-2,CASSEYGRDIYGYTF,TGCGCCAGCAGTGAGTATGGCAGAGACATATATGGCTACACCTTC
TRBD1,TRBV29-1,.,TRBJ2-6,CSVSGTGDSGANVLTF,TGCAGCGTTTCCGGGACAGGGGACTCTGGGGCCAACGTCCTGACTTTC
TRBD2,TRBV10-3,.,TRBJ2-1,CAIRPGLEYNEQFF,TGTGCCATCAGACCGGGACTAGAGTACAATGAGCAGTTCTTC
TRBD1,TRBV5-6,.,TRBJ2-5,CASSKPGQGGMTQYF,TGTGCCAGCAGCAAACCGGGACAGGGGGGGATGACCCAGTACTTC
.,TRBV7-2,.,TRBJ1-3,CASNPGGSSGNTIYF,TGTGCCAGCAACCCCGGGGGGAGCTCTGGAAACACCATATATTTT
.,TRBV4-3,few,TRBJ2-2,CASSQDPAGRAGELFF,TGCGCCAGCAGCCAAGACCCGGCAGGGCGGGCCGGGGAGCTGTTTTTT
.,TRBV10-3,.,TRBJ2-1,CAISVGLSYNEQFF,TGTGCCATCAGTGTGGGACTCAGCTACAATGAGCAGTTCTTC
TRBD1,TRBV5-5,.,TRBJ2-7,CASSLRAGGYEQYF,TGTGCCAGCAGCTTGAGGGCAGGGGGCTACGAGCAGTACTTC
TRBD1,TRBV2,once,TRBJ1-1,CASSARQGRDTEAFF,TGTGCCAGCAGTGCCCGACAGGGGAGGGACACTGAAGCTTTCTTT
TRBD1,TRBV5-1,.,TRBJ2-7,CASSLGGQASYEQYF,TGCGCCAGCAGCTTGGGGGGACAGGCATCCTACGAGCAGTACTTC
.,TRBV28,.,TRBJ1-4,CASSMVEGGIEKLFF,TGTGCCAGCAGCATGGTGGAGGGGGGAATTGAAAAACTGTTTTTT
.,TRBV7-8,once,TRBJ2-3,CASSLETGAQGTDTQYF,TGTGCCAGCAGCTTAGAGACGGGGGCCCAGGGCACAGATACGCAGTATTTT
TRBD1,TRBV6-5,.,TRBJ2-1,CASSFPDREDEQFF,TGTGCCAGCAGTTTCCCCGACAGGGAAGATGAGCAGTTCTTC
.,TRBV7-2,.,TRBJ2-7,CASSLMAGEGEQYF,TGTGCCAGCAGCTTAATGGCAGGGGAAGGCGAGCAGTACTTC
.,TRBV10-3,.,TRBJ1-6,CAISESGGAVNSPLHF,TGTGCCATCAGTGAGTCTGGGGGCGCGGTCAATTCACCCCTCCACTTT
.,TRBV6-5,once,TRBJ1-4,CASSYRVTNEKLFF,TGTGCCAGCAGTTACAGGGTAACTAATGAAAAACTGTTTTTT
.,TRBV7-9,.,TRBJ2-7,CASSHGPALISYEQYF,TGTGCCAGCAGCCACGGGCCGGCCCTCATTTCCTACGAGCAGTACTTC
.,TRBV7-2,.,TRBJ2-1,CASSSYDEQFF,TGTGCCAGTTCCTCCTACGATGAGCAGTTCTTC
TRBD2,TRBV29-1,.,TRBJ2-5,CSVLTSGGGETQYF,TGCAGCGTTCTGACTAGCGGGGGAGGGGAGACCCAGTACTTC
TRBD2,TRBV19,.,TRBJ2-3,CASSSPTSGSEDTQYF,TGTGCCAGTAGTAGCCCTACTAGCGGGAGCGAGGATACGCAGTATTTT
.,TRBV6-1,.,TRBJ1-5,CASSVGSDQPQHF,TGTGCCAGCAGTGTAGGGTCCGATCAGCCCCAGCATTTT
.,TRBV7-2,.,TRBJ2-1,CASSLDRVVNEQFF,TGTGCCAGCAGCTTAGATAGGGTTGTTAATGAGCAGTTCTTC
TRBD2,TRBV5-4,.,TRBJ2-5,CASSLEARGGETQYF,TGTGCCAGCAGCTTGGAAGCACGCGGGGGAGAGACCCAGTACTTC
.,TRBV2,.,TRBJ2-6,CASGPSGANVLTF,TGTGCCAGTGGACCCTCCGGGGCCAACGTCCTGACTTTC
TRBD1,TRBV30,.,TRBJ1-2,CAWRDQGAGGYTF,TGTGCCTGGAGAGACCAGGGGGCGGGAGGCTACACCTTC
TRBD1,TRBV5-1,.,TRBJ1-4,CASGTGTGNVNEKLFF,TGCGCCAGCGGGACCGGGACAGGAAATGTTAATGAAAAACTGTTTTTT
TRBD1,TRBV5-1,once,TRBJ1-1,CASSLDYRGEPEAFF,TGCGCCAGCAGCTTGGATTACAGGGGTGAACCTGAAGCTTTCTTT